In this sample, the clone carrying this T cell receptor beta chain turned up a few times. Its antigen remains unknown. Looked up from germline, CDR1 is SGDLS and CDR2 is YYNGEE. V lost 4 bases and J lost 4, with 15 bases in between. This CDR3 is 15 amino acids long. Each CDR3 protein gets one entry after TCRdb re-called the multiplex PCR reads with MiXCR. This table has about 20,000 distinct CDR3 sequences, 43% appearing once. This sample was included in a study of breast tumors, draining lymph nodes, adjacent tissues. Study-wide results and caveats: Luminal-like breast cancer showed significantly greater tumor-nontumor repertoire similarity than basal-like breast cancer did. Compared with lymph nodes, tumors were less diverse; compared with nontumor tissue, more. Findings are consistent with lymph node origin and intratumoral expansion of most tumor T cells. That most tumor T cells come from lymph nodes remained unproven.

The genes are TRBV9 and TRBJ1-3, with D hard to call. This receptor was taken from a female donor with breast cancer. Some clones in this sample may be carry-over from other donors' samples. What was sequenced was breast tumor tissue. The CDR3 nucleotides are TGTGCCAGCAGCCCGAGGAAAGGGATCGGAAACACCATATATTTT. Protein product: CASSPRKGIGNTIYF.